This is a list of T cell receptor beta chains from one sample in a study of shared clonotypes between healthy human individuals. Profiling relied on immunoSEQ multiplex PCR, and the TCRdb table lists in-frame clones only, not all of them. The profile covers about 960,000 clones, with 60% to 85% appearing a single time and roughly 1.5% taken by the ten largest. The sequencing sample was made of memory CD4+ T cells sorted from blood. All receptors come from a man between 18 and 35 years old in good health. Each CDR3 is given with its conserved first and last residue. Each record gives: CDR3 DNA, CDR3 protein, clone size, V gene, J gene, D gene. D genes are given only for firm matches. Not all rows give a size; the values are once, few, many and, for expanded clones, a class.

TGTGCCAGCAGCCGCGCCCCAGGGGTCGAGCAGTACTTC	CASSRAPGVEQYF	-	TRBV6-5	TRBJ2-7	-
TGCGCCAGCAGCTTGGGGGCCCTAGCGGGGAACACAGATACGCAGTATTTT	CASSLGALAGNTDTQYF	-	TRBV5-1	TRBJ2-3	TRBD2
TGTGCCAGCAGTGAAACAGGGATTCAGCCCCAGCATTTT	CASSETGIQPQHF	-	TRBV6-1	TRBJ1-5	-
TGTGCCAGCAGCGTACTACCGGACTACAATGAGCAGTTCTTC	CASSVLPDYNEQFF	many	TRBV9	TRBJ2-1	-
TGTGCCAGCAGCGCAGGGACAGTCTCTGGAAACACCATATATTTT	CASSAGTVSGNTIYF	-	TRBV7-2	TRBJ1-3	TRBD1
TGCGCCAGCAGCTCGACAGGGGGATCGCTCACTGAAGCTTTCTTT	CASSSTGGSLTEAFF	-	TRBV5-1	TRBJ1-1	TRBD1
TGTGCCAGCTCTCAGACTTGGGATGAGCAGTTCTTC	CASSQTWDEQFF	-	TRBV18	TRBJ2-1	-
TGCGCCAGCAGCCTCGGGGGACAGGGGGCCGGGGAGCTGTTTTTT	CASSLGGQGAGELFF	once	TRBV4-1	TRBJ2-2	TRBD1
TGCGCCAGCAGCTTGGAGGCACGGGGCGCGGGCACCGGGGAGCTGTTTTTT	CASSLEARGAGTGELFF	few	TRBV5-1	TRBJ2-2	-
TGTGCCAGTAGTATTGGACAACCCCATGCTAACACCGGGGAGCTGTTTTTT	CASSIGQPHANTGELFF	-	TRBV19	TRBJ2-2	-
TGTGCCAGCAGCCCCGATGGGGGGACTAATGAAAAACTGTTTTTT	CASSPDGGTNEKLFF	-	TRBV7-9	TRBJ1-4	-
TGTGCCAGCAGCAAAGCGGGGACAGGGGTTTTCGACCCGGGACGGTCCTACGAGCAGTACTTC	CASSKAGTGVFDPGRSYEQYF	-	TRBV21-1	TRBJ2-7	-
TGTGCCAGCAGTGAACAGCTAGCGGGGTCGGCGGCCCAGTACTTC	CASSEQLAGSAAQYF	-	TRBV2	TRBJ2-5	TRBD2
TGTGCCAGCAGCCTTCCGGGACAAAACTATGGCTACACCTTC	CASSLPGQNYGYTF	-	TRBV16	TRBJ1-2	-
TGTGCCACCCGCCTAGGGCGGGGCGCGGGGGACACTGAAGCTTTCTTT	CATRLGRGAGDTEAFF	-	TRBV15	TRBJ1-1	-
TGTGCCAGCAGCTTACAACAGGGTTCCGGAAACACCATATATTTT	CASSLQQGSGNTIYF	-	TRBV5-5	TRBJ1-3	-
TGTGCCAGCAGCTTGGGACCCGGAGATACGCAGTATTTT	CASSLGPGDTQYF	once	TRBV11-3	TRBJ2-3	-
TGCGCCAGCAGTGTAGGGGGGGATCAGCCCCAGCATTTT	CASSVGGDQPQHF	-	TRBV10-2	TRBJ1-5	-
TGTGCCAGCTCACTCAGACAGGGGTCAGGGGACGAGCAGTACTTC	CASSLRQGSGDEQYF	-	TRBV18	TRBJ2-7	TRBD1
TGTGCCAGCAGCAGAGGAACCCAAGAGACCCAGTACTTC	CASSRGTQETQYF	few	TRBV11-2	TRBJ2-5	-
TGTGCCAGCAGCCTTCTCCCCGCGGGGGGGCCGAATAATGAGCAGTTCTTC	CASSLLPAGGPNNEQFF	-	TRBV9	TRBJ2-1	TRBD2
TGTGCCAGCAGTGAAGGTGCTCAGGGGAGGGGAAACACCATATATTTT	CASSEGAQGRGNTIYF	few	TRBV6-1	TRBJ1-3	-
TGTGCCAGCAGCCCTCCCCAGGGGAACTTGGGCTACGAGCAGTACTTC	CASSPPQGNLGYEQYF	-	TRBV28	TRBJ2-7	-
TGTGCCAGCGGCCGTCGGGAGCATCGAGAGCAGTACTTC	CASGRREHREQYF	-	TRBV5-6	TRBJ2-7	-
TGTGCCAGCAGTTACTTGGGGGCAAATGAGCAGTTCTTC	CASSYLGANEQFF	once	TRBV6-5	TRBJ2-1	-
TGTGCCAGCAGTATGGGACAGGGGGGGTCCTACGAGCAGTACTTC	CASSMGQGGSYEQYF	-	TRBV6-5	TRBJ2-7	TRBD1
TGTGCCAGCAGTTACGGGGGGGGGAGCAATCAGCCCCAGCATTTT	CASSYGGGSNQPQHF	-	TRBV6-6	TRBJ1-5	-
TGCGCCAGCCGGACGGGACCCACCTACGAGCAGTACTTC	CASRTGPTYEQYF	-	TRBV10-2	TRBJ2-7	-
TGTGCCAGCAGCTCGGACAGATATAACTATGGCTACACCTTC	CASSSDRYNYGYTF	once	TRBV5-6	TRBJ1-2	-
TGTGCCAGCAGCCTAGGGGGCGGCCCACAGTACGAGCAGTACTTC	CASSLGGGPQYEQYF	-	TRBV7-2	TRBJ2-7	TRBD1
TGTGCCAGCAGGGCCGACAGGGGGCACGAAAAACTGTTTTTT	CASRADRGHEKLFF	once	TRBV6-1	TRBJ1-4	TRBD1
TGTGCCAGAAGCTTAGGACCTACCAATTATAATTCACCCCTCCACTTT	CARSLGPTNYNSPLHF	-	TRBV5-3	TRBJ1-6	-
TGTGCCAGCATTGAGAGCAGGGGAGCGCAAAAACTGTTTTTT	CASIESRGAQKLFF	-	TRBV28	TRBJ1-4	-
TGTGCCAGCAGTTTATCCGCCGGGACAGGGATCACTGAAGCTTTCTTT	CASSLSAGTGITEAFF	-	TRBV28	TRBJ1-1	TRBD1
TGTGCCAGCAGCTTAGGCTGGCTGCTTGGGGGGTCTCAGAAAGAGACCCAGTACTTC	CASSLGWLLGGSQKETQYF	-	TRBV11-2	TRBJ2-5	-
TGTGCCAGCAGCCGCGGGCCACCCCGCGAGCAGTACTTC	CASSRGPPREQYF	once	TRBV6-5	TRBJ2-7	-
TGTGCCAGCAGCCCCCCACGGGGGACTTCAGGGGCCAACGTCCTGACTTTC	CASSPPRGTSGANVLTF	-	TRBV14	TRBJ2-6	-
TGTGCCAGCAGCAGCGGACCCTACACAGATACGCAGTATTTT	CASSSGPYTDTQYF	-	TRBV9	TRBJ2-3	-
TGTGCCAGCAGCGTACCGGGACTAGGGATCACAGATACGCAGTATTTT	CASSVPGLGITDTQYF	-	TRBV5-6	TRBJ2-3	TRBD2
TGTGCCAGCAGTTCGGGCCTGAACACTGAAGCTTTCTTT	CASSSGLNTEAFF	-	TRBV27	TRBJ1-1	-
TGTGCCAGCAGCTTAGTAGTGGGGGGCGAGACCCAGTACTTC	CASSLVVGGETQYF	-	TRBV7-2	TRBJ2-5	-
TGTGCCAGCAGTTTAGGGGGCCCTGGGGCCAACGTCCTGACTTTC	CASSLGGPGANVLTF	-	TRBV28	TRBJ2-6	-
TGTGCCAGCAGCTTAGTCCAGGGCTCCTTCTCTGGAAACACCATATATTTT	CASSLVQGSFSGNTIYF	once	TRBV7-8	TRBJ1-3	-
TGTGCCAGCAGCTTGGCCGAGTCGGCTAACCAAGAGACCCAGTACTTC	CASSLAESANQETQYF	-	TRBV5-8	TRBJ2-5	-
TGTGCCAGTAGTCGAGGTCCCGAAGCTTTCTTT	CASSRGPEAFF	-	TRBV19	TRBJ1-1	-
TGTGCCAGCAGCTTCTACCAAGAGACCCAGTACTTC	CASSFYQETQYF	-	TRBV5-4	TRBJ2-5	-
TGTGCCAGCAGCAGGGGGTCGACAGAGTACGAGCAGTACTTC	CASSRGSTEYEQYF	-	TRBV5-6	TRBJ2-7	-
TGTGCCGTCAAAAGGGGGTCTCAAGAGACCCAGTACTTC	CAVKRGSQETQYF	-	TRBV10-3	TRBJ2-5	-
TGTGCCAGCAGCCGCAGGGGAGACTACGAGCAGTACTTC	CASSRRGDYEQYF	-	TRBV27	TRBJ2-7	-
TGTGCCAGCCACTTAGGAGCCGGAGGGACCTACGAGCAGTACTTC	CASHLGAGGTYEQYF	-	TRBV6-1	TRBJ2-7	-
TGCAGCGTTGTCGCTGGCCGGGGGGCCGAGCAGTACTTC	CSVVAGRGAEQYF	-	TRBV29-1	TRBJ2-7	-
TGCGCCAGCAGTGCCGCTGGGAACACCGGGGAGCTGTTTTTT	CASSAAGNTGELFF	-	TRBV10-1	TRBJ2-2	-
TGTGCCAGCAGTGCGGGACTAGCCAAAAACATTCAGTACTTC	CASSAGLAKNIQYF	-	TRBV6-1	TRBJ2-4	-